The subject of this entry is one T cell receptor (beta chain). This entry comes from a study of blood T cell repertoires in COVID-19. Study-wide background: The United States, Italy and Spain provided the acute and convalescent COVID-19 samples. In each case, the material was cDNA or gDNA derived from T cells, B-cell-depleted T cells, or PBMCs.

The CDR3 is made up of 13 amino acids. Deletions cut 6 bases from V and 4 bases from J, with 12 bases between. Per the study methods: Reference gene primer amplification yielded estimated nucleated cell counts. Measured with immunoSEQ multiplex PCR; TCRdb has only the in-frame clones, and not every one. From that table come the V and J calls and clone size; the DNA was used to work out D and trimming. This table holds roughly 77,000 clones, approximately 80% found once. This clonotype originated in a woman aged 70-85 years with acute or convalescent COVID-19. The chain couples TRBV12-3 or TRBV12-4 to TRBJ1-1; a possible D gene is TRBD1 (6 bases). The sample consisted of peripheral blood. The CDR3 nucleotides are TGTGCCAGCAGCCCGACAGGTTCCACTGAAGCTTTCTTT. Its protein is CASSPTGSTEAFF.